This T cell receptor beta chain was recovered during a study of T-cell memory formation after mild COVID-19. Findings and limits, study-wide: The finding that pre-infection memory included some responding clones suggested that cross-reactive memory joined.

The length of the CDR3 is 13 residues. V dropped 3 bases and J dropped 3 bases, with 7 bases sitting between them. Looked up from germline, CDR1 is KGHDR and CDR2 is SFDVKD. Each CDR3 protein gets one entry after TCRdb re-called the 5' RACE reads with MiXCR. The data show fewer than 250,000 distinct CDR3 sequences, approximately 10% seen once. As concerns this clonotype: As yet, its antigen is unknown.

The TCR sequence derives from a man aged 18-30 years who had mild COVID-19 (a few samples of this study predate the infection). Cell type and time point are not known. The sequencing input was PBMCs or a T cell subset sorted from them (not recorded which). V gene TRBV24-1 combines with J gene TRBJ1-2; no reliable D call. The CDR3 DNA sequence: TGTGCCACCAGTGATCGCCTATACTATGGCTACACCTTC. Translating gives CATSDRLYYGYTF.